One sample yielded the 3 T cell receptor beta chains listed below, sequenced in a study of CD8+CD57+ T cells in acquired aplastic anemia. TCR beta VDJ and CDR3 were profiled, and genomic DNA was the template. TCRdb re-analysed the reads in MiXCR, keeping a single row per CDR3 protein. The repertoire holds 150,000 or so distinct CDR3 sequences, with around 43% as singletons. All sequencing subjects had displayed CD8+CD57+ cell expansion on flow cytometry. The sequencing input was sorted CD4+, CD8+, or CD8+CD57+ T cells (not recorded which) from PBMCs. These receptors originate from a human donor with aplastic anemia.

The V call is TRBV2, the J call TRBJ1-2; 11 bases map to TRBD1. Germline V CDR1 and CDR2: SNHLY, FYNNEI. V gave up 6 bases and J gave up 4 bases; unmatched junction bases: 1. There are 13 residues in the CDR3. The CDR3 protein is CASRDRGPYGYTF. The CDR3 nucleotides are TGTGCCAGCAGGGACAGGGGGCCCTATGGCTACACCTTC.

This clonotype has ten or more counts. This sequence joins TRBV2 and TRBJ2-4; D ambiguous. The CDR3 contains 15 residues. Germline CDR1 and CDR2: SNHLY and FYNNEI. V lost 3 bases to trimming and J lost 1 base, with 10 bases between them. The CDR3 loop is CASSDSFAAKNIQYF. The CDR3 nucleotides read TGTGCCAGCAGTGACTCATTCGCGGCCAAAAACATTCAGTACTTC.

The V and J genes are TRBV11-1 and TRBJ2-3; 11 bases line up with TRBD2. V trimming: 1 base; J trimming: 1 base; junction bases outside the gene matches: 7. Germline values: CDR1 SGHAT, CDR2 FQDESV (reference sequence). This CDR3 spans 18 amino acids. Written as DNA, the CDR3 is TGTGCCAGCAGCTTAGGTAGCGGGGGGGAGTTAGGCACAGATACGCAGTATTTT. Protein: CASSLGSGGELGTDTQYF.